The 11 T cell receptor beta chains in this list originate from one sample, sequenced in a study of T-cell memory formation after mild COVID-19. A single record per CDR3 protein comes from TCRdb applying MiXCR to the 5' RACE reads. Of 190,000 or so distinct CDR3 sequences listed, around 21% are singletons. Sequenced input: PBMCs or a T cell subset sorted from them (not recorded which). These receptors originate from an adult woman who had mild COVID-19 (a few samples of this study predate the infection). Cell type and time point are not known.

This clonotype occurred a few times. The rearrangement joins TRBV10-3 to TRBJ2-5; TRBD1 is a possible D gene (6 bases). Germline CDR1 is ENHRY and CDR2 is SYGVKD. The length of the CDR3 is 14 residues. Trimming removed 5 bases at V and 5 bases at J, with 15 bases between. CDR3 sequence reads: CAISPDRNGETQYF. The CDR3 bases are TGTGCCATCAGTCCAGACAGGAATGGCGAGACCCAGTACTTC.

The chain is built from TRBV27 and TRBJ2-7; D possibly corresponds to TRBD2 (6 bases). The CDR3 runs 14 residues. From germline, CDR1 is MNHEY and CDR2 SMNVEV (reference sequence). The V end lost 5 bases, the J end lost 4 bases, and 15 bases lay between the germline ends. As DNA, the CDR3 is TGTGCCAGCAGTCCATCCCCGGAGGGGTACGAGCAGTACTTC. Its protein product is CASSPSPEGYEQYF.

This clonotype was observed a few times. The CDR3 region has the DNA TGTGCCTGGAGTGTACGGGGGGCGGCCGAGCAGTACTTC. Encoded protein: CAWSVRGAAEQYF. J is TRBJ2-7 and V is TRBV30; maybe TRBD2 (7 bases). V lost 0 bases to trimming and J lost 6 bases, with 12 bases between them. Germline V gene data show CDR1 as GTSNPN and CDR2 as SVGIG (reference sequence). CDR3 length: 13 residues.

The V and J genes are TRBV7-9 and TRBJ1-1; D unclear. Trimming shortened V by 2 bases and J by 0 bases, and 10 bases separated the two germline ends. The CDR3 loop spans 15 amino acids. CDR1 SEHNR and CDR2 FQNEAQ come from the germline V gene (reference sequence). Written as DNA, the CDR3 is TGTGCCAGCAGCTTAATCGAGTTGGTGAACACTGAAGCTTTCTTT. It codes for CASSLIELVNTEAFF.

The rearrangement joins TRBV24-1 to TRBJ2-1; 7 bases match TRBD1. V was pared by 3 bases and J by 9 bases, with 4 bases of the junction left unmatched. This CDR3 spans 13 amino acids. CDR1 is KGHDR and CDR2 is SFDVKD in the germline V gene. The CDR3 reads CATSDGGQIEQFF. Here the CDR3 DNA reads TGTGCCACCAGTGATGGGGGACAGATTGAGCAGTTCTTC.

J is TRBJ1-1 and V is TRBV15, with D perhaps matching TRBD1 (6 bases). V gave up 1 base and J gave up 4 bases, with 10 bases separating them. This CDR3 is built from 14 residues. Germline V gene lookup returns CDR1 LNHNV and CDR2 YYDKDF (reference sequence). Written as DNA, the CDR3 is TGTGCCACCAGCAGAGTGGGGGCAGGCACTGAAGCTTTCTTT. Translating it yields CATSRVGAGTEAFF.

This clonotype was seen repeatedly, ten times or more. This sequence joins TRBV9 and TRBJ1-6, with TRBD1 as a possible D gene (5 bases). From germline, CDR1 is SGDLS and CDR2 YYNGEE. There are 13 residues in the CDR3. Trimming removed 4 bases at V and 13 bases at J, with 15 bases between. The CDR3 region is CASSPGEGYPLHF. The CDR3 DNA reads as TGTGCCAGCAGCCCCGGTGAGGGGTATCCCCTCCACTTT.

This clonotype was observed a single time. This rearrangement joins TRBV11-3 to TRBJ2-3; 9 nucleotides match TRBD1. CDR1 and CDR2 from the germline V gene are SGHNT and YENEEA. The CDR3 length is 15 residues. J was trimmed by 6 bases and V by 5 bases; bases with no gene match: 9. The CDR3 bases are TGTGCCAGCAGCCCCCGGACAGGGGCTGGTGATACGCAGTATTTT. Translation: CASSPRTGAGDTQYF. Variable domain in full (rest from reference TRBV11-3 and TRBJ2-3): EAGVVQSPRYKIIEKKQPVAFWCNPISGHNTLYWYLQNLGQGPELLIRYENEEAVDDSQLPKDRFSAERLKGVDSTLKIQPAELGDSAVYLCASSPRTGAGDTQYFGPGTRLTVL.

In this sample, this clonotype turned up many times. The chain is built from TRBV6-5 and TRBJ2-7; 7 bases map to TRBD2. CDR1 is MNHEY and CDR2 is SVGAGI in the germline V gene. This CDR3 is 15 amino acids long. Germline trimming cut 6 bases from V and 0 bases from J; bases unmatched to any gene: 8. The CDR3 here is CASSLAGTTSYEQYF. CDR3 sequence (DNA): TGTGCCAGCAGCCTTGCCGGGACTACCTCCTACGAGCAGTACTTC.

A few counts support this clonotype. The rearrangement joins TRBV23-1 to TRBJ2-1, with TRBD2 identical over 12 bases. TRBV23-1 is an ORF for which the function is uncertain. J was trimmed by 6 bases and V by 0 bases; bases with no gene match: 9. This CDR3 is built from 18 residues. The CDR3 protein is CASSQSTLLAGGTNEQFF. In nucleotides, the CDR3 is TGCGCCAGCAGTCAATCGACGTTACTAGCGGGAGGCACCAATGAGCAGTTCTTC.

J is TRBJ1-2 and V is TRBV9; D call uncertain. V lost 5 bases and J 4 bases, leaving 9 bases between the germline ends. Germline V gene data show CDR1 as SGDLS and CDR2 as YYNGEE. This CDR3 is 12 amino acids long. The CDR3 nucleotides are TGTGCCAGCAGTCACGGAGTCTATGGCTACACCTTC. Translated, it gives CASSHGVYGYTF.